The 19 T cell receptor beta chains below all came from one sample that was sequenced in a study of blood T cell repertoires in COVID-19. Assay used: immunoSEQ multiplex PCR; TCRdb lists only in-frame clones, some missing. The sample contains around 55,000 clones, about 90% of which appear only once. Sequenced sample: peripheral blood. These receptors all stem from a man aged 60 to 69 with active COVID-19.

The rearrangement links TRBV6-1 to TRBJ2-3; possibly TRBD2 for D (5 bases). This CDR3 region has 14 residues. The germline CDR1 and CDR2 sequences are MNHNS and SASEGT. The V gene lost 0 bases and the J gene lost 4 bases, with 8 bases spanning the gap. CDR3 nucleotides: TGTGCCAGCAGTGAAGCGAGGGCCGCAGATACGCAGTATTTT. It encodes CASSEARAADTQYF.

The chain has TRBV10-2 and TRBJ2-7; perhaps TRBD2 as D (6 bases). The germline V gene encodes CDR1 WSHSY and CDR2 SAAADI. The CDR3 length is 13 residues. Deletions cut 4 bases from V and 0 bases from J, with 7 bases between. The chain's CDR3 is CASSVGSSYEQYF. In DNA, the CDR3 is TGCGCCAGCAGTGTCGGGAGCTCCTACGAGCAGTACTTC.

The rearrangement uses TRBV7-8 and TRBJ2-3; unclear D gene. Trimming took off 1 base at V and 3 bases at J, with 5 bases between the two ends. The CDR3 contains 13 residues. The germline gives CDR1 SGHVS, CDR2 FQNEAQ. CDR3 nucleotides: TGTGCCAGCAGCTTAGAGAGGACAGATACGCAGTATTTT. Its translation is CASSLERTDTQYF. Full variable domain (remainder filled in from reference TRBV7-8 and TRBJ2-3): GAGVSQSPRYKVAKRGQDVALRCDPISGHVSLFWYQQALGQGPEFLTYFQNEAQLDKSGLPSDRFFAERPEGSVSTLKIQRTQQEDSAVYLCASSLERTDTQYFGPGTRLTVL.

V gene TRBV5-1 combines with J gene TRBJ2-7; TRBD2 matches at 12 bases. The germline V gene encodes CDR1 SGHRS and CDR2 YFSETQ. This CDR3 region has 15 residues. The V and J ends lost 5 bases and 5 bases, in that order; junction bases with no gene match: 8. CDR3 DNA: TGCGCCAGCAGTGGGCTAGCGGGAGGGCCCCACGAGCAGTACTTC. It codes for CASSGLAGGPHEQYF.

The CDR3 nucleotides are TGTGCTAGTGGTTTGGGCCCCCGGACAGCAACCTACAATGAGCAGTTCTTC. Its translation: CASGLGPRTATYNEQFF. The chain is built from TRBV12-5 and TRBJ2-1, with D possibly being TRBD1 (6 bases). Per the germline V gene, CDR1 is LGHNT and CDR2 is FRNRAP. The CDR3 covers 17 residues. V lost 1 base to trimming and J lost 2 bases, with 15 bases between them.

The V and J genes are TRBV25-1 and TRBJ1-2; D is perhaps TRBD1 (6 bases). This CDR3 spans 14 amino acids. Germline V gene data show CDR1 as MGHDK and CDR2 as SYGVNS. The V end lost 0 bases, the J end lost 4 bases, and 9 bases lay between the germline ends. CDR3 residues: CASSEYRGAYGYTF. The DNA for the CDR3 is TGTGCCAGCAGTGAATACAGGGGAGCCTATGGCTACACCTTC.

The V call is TRBV18, the J call TRBJ1-1; 7 bases line up with TRBD1. V shed 3 bases and J 4 bases; nucleotides not matched to a gene: 11. The CDR3 totals 16 residues. Germline loops: CDR1 KGHSH, CDR2 LQKENI. This CDR3 reads CASSPPGQYSGTEAFF. The CDR3 coding sequence is TGTGCCAGCTCACCCCCGGGACAGTATTCTGGCACTGAAGCTTTCTTT.

The chain recombines TRBV19 with TRBJ2-1, with D possibly TRBD2 on 6 matching bases. The CDR3 is 15 amino acids. V was clipped by 2 bases and J by 4 bases, with 12 bases between them. Germline CDR1 is LNHDA and CDR2 is SQIVND (reference sequence). CDR3 coding DNA: TGTGCCAGTAGTATAAAGGGGACTCTATACAATGAGCAGTTCTTC. It encodes CASSIKGTLYNEQFF.

The chain recombines TRBV7-3 with TRBJ2-1; 7 positions match TRBD2. CDR3 length equals 15 residues. Germline V gene data show CDR1 as SGHTA and CDR2 as FQGTGA. The ends lost 4 bases at V and 9 bases at J; junction bases unmatched: 12. The CDR3, as DNA: TGTGCCAGCAGCTGGCAGACTAGCAGGGAGGGTGAGCAGTTCTTC. Protein product: CASSWQTSREGEQFF.

This sequence joins TRBV7-8 and TRBJ2-1; maybe TRBD2 (6 bases). CDR3 size: 14 residues. Germline CDR1 SGHVS, CDR2 FQNEAQ. Trimming took 2 bases from V and 6 from J, leaving 11 bases between them. The CDR3 coding sequence is TGTGCCAGCAGCTTATCCCGGGACTTCAATGAGCAGTTCTTC. Translation gives CASSLSRDFNEQFF.

This chain joins TRBV4-1 and TRBJ2-2, with 14 bases aligning to TRBD2. Germline V gives CDR1 MGHRA, CDR2 YSYEKL. The CDR3 length is 18 residues. Losses at the gene ends were 1 base for V and 4 bases for J; bases not matched to a gene: 5. The CDR3 loop is CASSQGGLAGVGTGELFF. The DNA for the CDR3 is TGCGCCAGCAGCCAAGGGGGACTAGCGGGAGTGGGCACCGGGGAGCTGTTTTTT.

This sequence joins TRBV3-1 (or the pseudogene TRBV3-2) and TRBJ2-7; 12 nucleotides match TRBD2. Per the germline V gene, CDR1 is LGHDT and CDR2 is YNNKEL (reference sequence). The CDR3 contains 14 residues. V lost 4 bases, J lost 6 bases, and 4 bases stayed unmatched. The CDR3 coding sequence is TGTGCCAGCAGCCCCTCTAGCGGGAGGGGCGAGCAGTACTTC. Its translation: CASSPSSGRGEQYF.

This clone was seen a handful of times. The chain uses TRBV3-1 (or the pseudogene TRBV3-2) and TRBJ2-7; TRBD2 matches at 7 bases. This CDR3 has 15 amino acids. V shed 4 bases, J shed 2 bases, and the junction held 8 bases outside the gene matches. Germline V gene data show CDR1 as LGHDT and CDR2 as YNNKEL (reference sequence). The chain's CDR3 is CASSRSLATTYEQYF. For the CDR3, the DNA is TGTGCCAGCAGCCGGTCACTAGCGACAACCTACGAGCAGTACTTC.

The CDR3 nucleotides are TGTGCCACCAGCAGAGAGGGACAGCTCTATGGCTACACCTTC. This encodes CATSREGQLYGYTF. The chain has TRBV15 and TRBJ1-2; 7 nucleotides align to TRBD1. Germline CDR1 LNHNV, CDR2 YYDKDF (reference sequence). Germline trimming cut 0 bases from V and 4 bases from J; bases unmatched to any gene: 2. The CDR3 has 14 amino acids.

J is TRBJ2-2 and V is TRBV10-2, with 10 bases matching TRBD2. The CDR3 has 16 amino acids. Germline-derived CDR1 and CDR2 are WSHSY and SAAADI. With V trimmed by 0 bases and J by 12 bases, 10 bases remained unmatched. The CDR3 DNA follows: TGCGCCAGCAGTGAGTCGGGAGTACCAGCGGGGGGGAAGCTGTTTTTT. The encoded protein is CASSESGVPAGGKLFF.

The chain couples TRBV12-3 or TRBV12-4 to TRBJ1-2, with 7 bases matching TRBD1. This CDR3 contains 13 residues. Trimming took 8 bases from V and 5 from J; bases not matched to a gene: 8. As DNA, the CDR3 is TGTGCCAGCGCACCGGGACAGACTTATGGCTACACCTTC. Protein sequence: CASAPGQTYGYTF.

This clone was recorded only once. This sequence joins TRBV7-3 and TRBJ2-3; possible D gene TRBD1, 6 bases. CDR1 SGHTA and CDR2 FQGTGA come from the germline V gene. V was trimmed by 0 bases and J by 2 bases, leaving 9 bases between them. The CDR3 contains 15 residues. The CDR3 loop is CASSLTGHNTDTQYF. CDR3 in DNA: TGTGCCAGCAGCTTAACGGGACACAACACAGATACGCAGTATTTT.

The chain joins TRBV18 to TRBJ1-1; maybe TRBD1 (6 bases). The CDR3 runs to 15 residues. Germline V gives CDR1 KGHSH, CDR2 LQKENI. V lost 3 bases and J 1 base, leaving 12 bases between the germline ends. CDR3 amino acids: CASSPTQGRNTEAFF. CDR3 coding DNA: TGTGCCAGCTCACCTACGCAGGGGCGGAACACTGAAGCTTTCTTT.

The rearrangement joins TRBV2 to TRBJ2-7; possibly TRBD1 for D (7 bases). The CDR3 runs 12 residues. Trimming took off 6 bases at V and 5 bases at J, with 11 bases between the two ends. The germline V gene encodes CDR1 SNHLY and CDR2 FYNNEI. This chain's CDR3 is CASREGANEQYF. The CDR3 bases are TGTGCCAGCAGGGAGGGGGCCAACGAGCAGTACTTC.